A single T cell receptor beta chain is shown here with its context. Its antigen is still unknown. It has no much larger one-base neighbor in the sample; base qualities were not kept. What the time point label conveys for this sample: about 28 days (+/-7) after the second vaccine dose. AZD1222 recipients whose second dose came at about 4 weeks and those whose second dose came at about 12 weeks were combined into one group, since spike-specific TCR depth and breadth did not differ between the two schedules. Samples from vaccinated people were obtained from the UK trials COV001 and COV002, which included a single-blind randomized controlled phase 2/3 trial of AZD1222 (ChAdOx1 nCoV-19) in healthy adults. For TCRbeta chain sequencing, PBMC samples were collected from trial participants at day 0 and at day 28 after the second dose. The CDR3 regions of human TCRbeta chains were subjected to immunosequencing. In the source study's methods: TCRs in the repertoires were matched against a reference library of SARS-CoV-2-specific TCRs that had been generated with the MIRA antigen-specificity platform. Breadth meant the fraction of unique TCRs that were SARS-CoV-2-associated, whereas depth meant the fraction of total T cells that were SARS-CoV-2-associated. Using the MIRA data, each spike-specific TCR was mapped to the spike region that the TCR reacts to and placed in a CD4 or CD8 class. Log10-transformed breadth and depth values were compared by one-way ANOVA with Sidak's multiple comparisons tests. TCRdb holds this immuneACCESS table with in-frame rearrangements only. Some clones are missing; in checked studies, unresolved V genes explain under half, and the rest has no known cause. Clone size and V and J calls were adopted from that table, with D and trimming inferred from the DNA. The sample table shows around 130,000 clones, and approximately 92% are seen once. The ten largest account for 0.85% to 1.2% of the sample.

The germline V gene provides CDR1 SGHVS and CDR2 FQNEAQ. The CDR3 sequence holds 17 residues, the cysteine and phenylalanine included. This entry keeps only the CDR3 DNA: 51 bases, framed from base 1. V is clipped by 1 base and J by 0 bases, and the sequence between their germline boundaries is 13 bases long. The record originates from a study of T cell responses to AZD1222 COVID-19 vaccine (dated by TCRdb to 2020 to 2022). Broadly, across the study: TCR sequencing was performed for fewer than 250 trial participants, of whom about 200 were given two doses of AZD1222 and some 26 were given two doses of MenACWY control vaccine. Trial participants were enrolled by age into subgroups of 18-55, 56-69 and 70-plus years, and about 150, 27 and 61 TCR-sequenced participants, respectively, were included in these subgroups. Here is what the overall study found, with its caveats: The whole spike protein was spanned by vaccine-associated CD4 TCRs, and dominant responses were seen in regions 160-218 and 743-854. Because no samples from the day 14 peak response were available, repertoires could be characterized only after the peak T cell response. Spike-specific TCR breadth and depth rose significantly after two AZD1222 doses compared with day 0 and with MenACWY recipients. Most participants were white British and females outnumbered males, and the authors suggested that clonal diversity may have been underestimated. In the small 56-69-year group, the increase in depth fell short of significance, most likely because of low power. Conclusions about previously exposed vaccinees were limited because only six AZD1222 recipients were SARS-CoV-2 seropositive at baseline. Reportedly, almost half of the unique spike-specific TCRs recognized epitopes lying outside the regions that are mutated in the B.1.351 and B.1.1.7 variants.

The specimen comprised peripheral blood, sampled 28 days after the second AZD1222 dose. The receptor was isolated from an adult who received the AZD1222 COVID-19 vaccine. The chain employs TRBV7-8 and TRBJ1-5, and TRBD1 may be the D gene, going by 5 matching bases. The CDR3 protein is CASSLGGWGYSNQPQHF. The nucleotide sequence is TGTGCCAGCAGCTTAGGGGGTTGGGGGTATAGCAATCAGCCCCAGCATTTT. This CDR3, with the reference TRBV7-8 and TRBJ1-5 proteins standing in past its ends, gives the full variable domain GAGVSQSPRYKVAKRGQDVALRCDPISGHVSLFWYQQALGQGPEFLTYFQNEAQLDKSGLPSDRFFAERPEGSVSTLKIQRTQQEDSAVYLCASSLGGWGYSNQPQHFGDGTRLSIL.